The clone carrying this T cell receptor (beta chain) has only a few counts. Its antigen is as yet unknown. The source of the sample is a study of blood T cells in healthy people across ages. Study-wide findings and caveats: Estimates of total diversity, which came from one million sequenced T cells, were considered to be underestimates. Because sorting was not performed, PBMCs prevented conclusive naive versus antigen-experienced comparison. Per million T cells, TCR beta diversity dropped roughly linearly as age increased. Higher diversity, along with more naive CD4+ cells, distinguished long-lived donors from aged donors.

Next came a second PCR, run for about 7 to 12 cycles, which used a sample-barcoded 5' primer along with a J-beta primer mix. MiXCR, applied by TCRdb to the 5' RACE reads, yields one record per CDR3 protein. The sample consists of roughly 570,000 distinct CDR3 sequences, 27% of them appearing once. V lost 4 bases, J lost 7 bases, and 16 bases lay in between. Germline V gene data show CDR1 as DFQATT and CDR2 as SNEGSKA (reference sequence). The CDR3 length is 14 residues. The source is a woman in her 70s in good health. Specimen: blood. This chain connects TRBV20-1 to TRBJ1-4; perhaps TRBD1 as D (6 bases). In DNA form, the CDR3 reads TGCAGTGCTATCCTTCAGGGGCAGGGTGAAAAACTGTTTTTT. This translates into CSAILQGQGEKLFF.